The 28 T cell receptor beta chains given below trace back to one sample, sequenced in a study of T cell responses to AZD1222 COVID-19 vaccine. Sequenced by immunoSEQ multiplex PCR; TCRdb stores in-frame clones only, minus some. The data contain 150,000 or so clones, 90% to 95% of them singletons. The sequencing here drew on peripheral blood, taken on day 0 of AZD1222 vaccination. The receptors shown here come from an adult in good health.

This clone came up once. CDR3 DNA: TGTGCCAGCATCTGGGAGGGTTCCAGGGTTTTCTTT. Translation: CASIWEGSRVFF. V and J are TRBV12-3 or TRBV12-4 and TRBJ1-1, with D tentatively TRBD1 (5 bases). V shed 7 bases and J shed 13 bases, with 19 bases lying between them. This CDR3 contains 12 residues.

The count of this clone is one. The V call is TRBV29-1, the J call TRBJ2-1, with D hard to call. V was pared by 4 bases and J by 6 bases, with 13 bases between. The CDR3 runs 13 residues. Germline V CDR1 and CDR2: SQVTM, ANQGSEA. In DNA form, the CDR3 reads TGCAGCGTTGTTCGGGCCCTAGGCAATGAGCAGTTCTTC. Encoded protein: CSVVRALGNEQFF.

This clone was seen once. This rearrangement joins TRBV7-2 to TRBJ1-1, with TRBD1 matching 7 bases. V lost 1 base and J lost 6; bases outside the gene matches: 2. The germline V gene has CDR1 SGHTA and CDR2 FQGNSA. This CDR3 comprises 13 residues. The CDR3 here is CASSLGRGSEAFF. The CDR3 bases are TGTGCCAGCAGCTTAGGCAGGGGGTCTGAAGCTTTCTTT.

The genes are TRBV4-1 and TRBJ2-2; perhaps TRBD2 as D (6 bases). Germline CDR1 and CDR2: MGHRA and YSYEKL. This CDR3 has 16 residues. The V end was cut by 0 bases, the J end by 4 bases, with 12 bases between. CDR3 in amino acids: CASSQEGGPFTGELFF. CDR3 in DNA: TGCGCCAGCAGCCAAGAGGGGGGACCCTTCACCGGGGAGCTGTTTTTT.

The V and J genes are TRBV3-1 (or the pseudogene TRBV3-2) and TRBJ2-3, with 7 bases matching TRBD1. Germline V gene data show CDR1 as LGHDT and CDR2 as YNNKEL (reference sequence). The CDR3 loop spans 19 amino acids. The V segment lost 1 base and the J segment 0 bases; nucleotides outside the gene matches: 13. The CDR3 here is CASSQGLFSRQGSTDTQYF. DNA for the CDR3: TGTGCCAGCAGCCAAGGTCTCTTTAGTCGACAGGGAAGCACAGATACGCAGTATTTT.

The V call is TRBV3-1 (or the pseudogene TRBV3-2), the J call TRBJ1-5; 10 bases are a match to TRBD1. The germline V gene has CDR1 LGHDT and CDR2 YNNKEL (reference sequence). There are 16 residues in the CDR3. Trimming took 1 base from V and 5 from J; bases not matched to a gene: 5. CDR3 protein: CASSQVGTGDDQPQHF. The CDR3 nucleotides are TGTGCCAGCAGCCAAGTGGGGACAGGGGACGATCAGCCCCAGCATTTT.

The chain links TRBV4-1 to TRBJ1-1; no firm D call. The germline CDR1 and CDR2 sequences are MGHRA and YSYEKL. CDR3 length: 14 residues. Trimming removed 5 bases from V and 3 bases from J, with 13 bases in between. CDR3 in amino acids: CASSSRGRDTEAFF. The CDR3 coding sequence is TGCGCCAGCAGCTCCCGTGGGAGGGACACTGAAGCTTTCTTT.

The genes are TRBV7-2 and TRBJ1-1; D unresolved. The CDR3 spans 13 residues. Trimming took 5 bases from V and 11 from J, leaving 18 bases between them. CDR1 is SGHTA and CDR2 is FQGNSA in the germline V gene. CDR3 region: CASSDLPAVGAFF. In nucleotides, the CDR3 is TGTGCCAGCAGCGACTTACCGGCGGTCGGGGCTTTCTTT.

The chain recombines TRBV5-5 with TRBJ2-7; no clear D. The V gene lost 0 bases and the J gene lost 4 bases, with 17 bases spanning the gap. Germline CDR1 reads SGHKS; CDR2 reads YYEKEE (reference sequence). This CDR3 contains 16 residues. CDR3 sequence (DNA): TGTGCCAGCAGCTTGGCACCTACTCTGGTCGGGTACGAGCAGTACTTC. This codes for CASSLAPTLVGYEQYF.

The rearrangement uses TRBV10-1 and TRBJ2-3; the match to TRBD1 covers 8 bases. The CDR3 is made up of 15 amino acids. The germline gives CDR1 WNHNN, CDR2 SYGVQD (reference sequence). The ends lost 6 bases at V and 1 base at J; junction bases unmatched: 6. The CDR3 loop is CASSPGGAGTDTQYF. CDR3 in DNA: TGCGCCAGCAGCCCAGGGGGCGCGGGCACAGATACGCAGTATTTT.

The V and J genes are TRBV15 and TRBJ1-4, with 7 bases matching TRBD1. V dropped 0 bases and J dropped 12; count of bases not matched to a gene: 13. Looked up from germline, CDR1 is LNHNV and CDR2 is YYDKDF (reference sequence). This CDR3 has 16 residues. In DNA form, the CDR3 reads TGTGCCACCAGCAGAGATAGTTTGACAGGGATCCGTGAACTGTTTTTT. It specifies CATSRDSLTGIRELFF.

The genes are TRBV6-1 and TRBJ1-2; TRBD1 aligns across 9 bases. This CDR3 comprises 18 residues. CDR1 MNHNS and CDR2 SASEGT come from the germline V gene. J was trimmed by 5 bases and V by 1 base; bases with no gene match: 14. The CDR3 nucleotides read TGTGCCAGCAGTGAAGTAATAACACCCGGGACAGGGCTGTATGGCTACACCTTC. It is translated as CASSEVITPGTGLYGYTF.

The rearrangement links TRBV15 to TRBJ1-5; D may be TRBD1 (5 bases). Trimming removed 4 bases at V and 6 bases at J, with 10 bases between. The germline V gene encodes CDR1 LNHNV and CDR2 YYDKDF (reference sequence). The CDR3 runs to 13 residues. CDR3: CATSTHGGQPQHF. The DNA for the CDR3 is TGTGCCACCAGCACACATGGGGGTCAGCCCCAGCATTTT.

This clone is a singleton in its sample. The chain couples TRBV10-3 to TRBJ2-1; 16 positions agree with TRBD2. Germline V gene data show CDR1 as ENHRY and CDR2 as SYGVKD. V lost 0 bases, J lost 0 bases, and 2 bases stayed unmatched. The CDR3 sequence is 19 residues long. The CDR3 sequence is CAISESGLAGGSSYNEQFF. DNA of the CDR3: TGTGCCATCAGTGAGTCGGGACTAGCGGGAGGGTCCTCCTACAATGAGCAGTTCTTC.

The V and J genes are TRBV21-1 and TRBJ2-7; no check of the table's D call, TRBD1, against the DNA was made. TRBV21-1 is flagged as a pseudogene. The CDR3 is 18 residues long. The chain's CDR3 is CASSKAPSGATSSYEQYF. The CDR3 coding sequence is TGTGCCAGCAGCAAAGCTCCGTCAGGGGCAACAAGCTCCTACGAGCAGTACTTC.

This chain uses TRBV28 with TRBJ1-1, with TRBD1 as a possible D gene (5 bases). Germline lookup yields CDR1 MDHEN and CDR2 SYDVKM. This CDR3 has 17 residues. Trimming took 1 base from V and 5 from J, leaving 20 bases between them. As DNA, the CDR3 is TGTGCCAGCAGTTTATTTTGGGCAGGGAGTTTTCCGACTGAAGCTTTCTTT. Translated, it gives CASSLFWAGSFPTEAFF.

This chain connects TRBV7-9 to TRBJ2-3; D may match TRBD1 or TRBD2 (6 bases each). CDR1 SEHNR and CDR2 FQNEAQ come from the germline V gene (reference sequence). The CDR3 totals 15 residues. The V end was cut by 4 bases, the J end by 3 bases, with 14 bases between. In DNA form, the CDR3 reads TGTGCCAGCAGCTCAGGGGACTGGGGGACAGATACGCAGTATTTT. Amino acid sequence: CASSSGDWGTDTQYF.

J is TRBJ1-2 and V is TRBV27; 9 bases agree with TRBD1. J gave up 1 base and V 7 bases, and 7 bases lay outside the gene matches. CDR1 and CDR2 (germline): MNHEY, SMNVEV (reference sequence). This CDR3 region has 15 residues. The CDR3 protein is CASMGGTGFNYGYTF. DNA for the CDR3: TGTGCCAGCATGGGGGGGACAGGGTTTAACTATGGCTACACCTTC.

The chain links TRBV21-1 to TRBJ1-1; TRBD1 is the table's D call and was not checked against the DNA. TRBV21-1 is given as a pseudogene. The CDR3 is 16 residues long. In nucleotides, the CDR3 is TGTGCCAGCAGCAAATGGGACGGGTCAGGGGACACTGAAGCTTTCTTT. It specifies CASSKWDGSGDTEAFF.

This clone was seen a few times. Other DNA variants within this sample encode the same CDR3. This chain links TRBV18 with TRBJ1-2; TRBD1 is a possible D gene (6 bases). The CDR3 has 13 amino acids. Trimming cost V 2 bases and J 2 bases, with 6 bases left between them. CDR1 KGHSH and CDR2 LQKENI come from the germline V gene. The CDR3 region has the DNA TGTGCCAGCTCACCAGACAGGAACTATGGCTACACCTTC. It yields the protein CASSPDRNYGYTF.

In nucleotides, the CDR3 is TGTGCCAGCAGCTTATCTCCAACAGGGGGTGAGACCCAGTACTTC. Protein sequence: CASSLSPTGGETQYF. The J gene is TRBJ2-5, the V gene TRBV11-2; 8 positions match TRBD1. The CDR3 consists of 15 residues. V shed 2 bases, J shed 5 bases, and the junction held 7 bases outside the gene matches. Germline V gene lookup returns CDR1 SGHAT and CDR2 FQNNGV.

DNA of the CDR3: TGTGCCAGCAGACCGCTTTGGACTAGCGGAGAGACCCAGTACTTC. It yields the protein CASRPLWTSGETQYF. The chain has TRBV4-2 and TRBJ2-5; the match to TRBD2 covers 10 bases. The germline gives CDR1 LGHNA, CDR2 YNFKEQ. CDR3 length: 15 amino acids. Trimming at V came to 6 bases and at J to 4 bases, leaving 8 bases not matched to a gene.

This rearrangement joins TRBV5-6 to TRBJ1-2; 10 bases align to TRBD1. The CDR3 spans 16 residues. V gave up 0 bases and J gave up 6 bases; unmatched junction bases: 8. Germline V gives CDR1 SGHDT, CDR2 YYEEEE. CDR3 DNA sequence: TGTGCCAGCAGCTTGGGAGACAGGGGGCTTAGAAATGGCTACACCTTC. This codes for CASSLGDRGLRNGYTF.

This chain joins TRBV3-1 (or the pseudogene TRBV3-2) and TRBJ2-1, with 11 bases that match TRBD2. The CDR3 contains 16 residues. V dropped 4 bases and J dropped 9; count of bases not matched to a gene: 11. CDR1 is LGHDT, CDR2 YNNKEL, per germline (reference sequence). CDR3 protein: CASSPGLAVGKGEQFF. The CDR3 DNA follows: TGTGCCAGCAGCCCGGGACTAGCGGTAGGAAAAGGTGAGCAGTTCTTC.

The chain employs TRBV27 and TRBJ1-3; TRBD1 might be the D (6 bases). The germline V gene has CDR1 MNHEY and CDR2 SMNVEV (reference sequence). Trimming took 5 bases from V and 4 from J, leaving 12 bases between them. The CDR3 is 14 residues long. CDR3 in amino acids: CASSRGGAGNTIYF. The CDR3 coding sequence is TGTGCCAGCAGTCGAGGGGGAGCGGGAAACACCATATATTTT.

For the CDR3, the DNA is TGCGCCAGCAGCTTGGCCACTTTGGGCACTGAAGCTTTCTTT. Translation: CASSLATLGTEAFF. This sequence joins TRBV5-1 and TRBJ1-1; the D is unclear. The V and J ends lost 0 bases and 4 bases respectively, with 10 bases between them. CDR1 and CDR2 (germline): SGHRS, YFSETQ. The CDR3 extends over 14 amino acids.

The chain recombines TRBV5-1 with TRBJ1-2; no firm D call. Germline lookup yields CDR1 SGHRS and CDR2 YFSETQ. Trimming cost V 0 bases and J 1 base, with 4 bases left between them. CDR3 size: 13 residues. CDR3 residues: CASSLDSNYGYTF. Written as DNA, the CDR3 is TGCGCCAGCAGCTTGGACAGTAACTATGGCTACACCTTC.

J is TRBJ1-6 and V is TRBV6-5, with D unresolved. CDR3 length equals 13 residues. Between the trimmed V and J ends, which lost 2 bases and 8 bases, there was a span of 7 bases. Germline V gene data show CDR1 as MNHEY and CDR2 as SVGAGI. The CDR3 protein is CASSYLLDSPLHF. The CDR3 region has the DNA TGTGCCAGCAGTTACCTCTTGGATTCACCCCTCCACTTT.